This T cell receptor beta chain was sequenced in a study of tumor-infiltrating lymphocytes in localized non-small cell lung cancer. TCRdb keeps only in-frame clones here, not all; method: immunoSEQ multiplex PCR. The data show 5,200 or so clones, with about 70% seen just once and around three fifths held by the top ten. V was shortened by 5 bases and J by 5 bases, with 13 bases between the two germline ends. This CDR3 contains 14 residues. Germline CDR1 is LNHDA and CDR2 is SQIVND (reference sequence). The J gene is TRBJ2-1, the V gene TRBV19; D not resolved. The sequence derives from a human donor with non-small cell lung cancer. Input material: lung tumor tissue. Here the CDR3 DNA reads TGTGCCAGTAGTGAGGTAGTTATCGACAATGAGCAGTTCTTC. Translating gives CASSEVVIDNEQFF.